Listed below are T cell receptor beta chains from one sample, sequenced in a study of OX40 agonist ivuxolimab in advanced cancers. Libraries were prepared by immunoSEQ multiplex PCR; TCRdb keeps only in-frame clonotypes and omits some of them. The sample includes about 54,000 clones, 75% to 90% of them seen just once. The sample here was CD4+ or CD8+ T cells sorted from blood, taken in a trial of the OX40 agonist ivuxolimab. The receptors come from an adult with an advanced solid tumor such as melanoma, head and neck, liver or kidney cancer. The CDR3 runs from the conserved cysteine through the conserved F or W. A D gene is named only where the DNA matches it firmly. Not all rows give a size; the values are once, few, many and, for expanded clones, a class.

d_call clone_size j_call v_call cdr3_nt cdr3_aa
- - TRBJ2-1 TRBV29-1 TGCAGCGTTGTAGGGACAGCCGCGGGAGGTGAGCAGTTCTTC CSVVGTAAGGEQFF
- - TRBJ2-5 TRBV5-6 TGTGCCAGCAGCCCACCCGGGACCTCTCAAGAGACCCAGTACTTC CASSPPGTSQETQYF
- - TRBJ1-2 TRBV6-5 TGTGCCAGCAGTCCGACCAGGGGTGGCTACACCTTC CASSPTRGGYTF
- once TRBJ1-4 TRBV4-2 TGTGCCAGCAGCCAAGATCTGTCTGAAAAACTGTTTTTT CASSQDLSEKLFF
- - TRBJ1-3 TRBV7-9 TGTGCCAGCAGCCACAAGGACACCATATATTTT CASSHKDTIYF
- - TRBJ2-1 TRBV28 TGTGCCAGCAGTTTGACTGAGGGGGGTTCCTACAATGAGCAGTTCTTC CASSLTEGGSYNEQFF
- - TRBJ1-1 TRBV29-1 TGCAGCGTTGCCTTGGGTTCGGGCCATGGTGGAGCTTTCTTT CSVALGSGHGGAFF
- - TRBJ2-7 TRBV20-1 TGCAGTGCTAGTGAATACGAGCAGTACTTC CSASEYEQYF
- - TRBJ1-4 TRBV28 TGTGCCAGCAGGGGGATGGGTGAAAAACTGTTTTTT CASRGMGEKLFF
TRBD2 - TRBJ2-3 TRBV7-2 TGTGCCAGCAGCTTTAGCGGGTCCGACACAGATACGCAGTATTTT CASSFSGSDTDTQYF
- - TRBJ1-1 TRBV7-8 TGTGCCAGCAGCCCGAAACGGCAGGTGAACACTGAAGCTTTCTTT CASSPKRQVNTEAFF
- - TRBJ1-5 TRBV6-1 TGTGCCTTGGGCAGGGCAGGGAATCAGCCCCAGCATTTT CALGRAGNQPQHF
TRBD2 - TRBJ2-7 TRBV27 TGTGCCAGCAGTTTATCGCGGGGGGCCGAGCAGTACTTC CASSLSRGAEQYF
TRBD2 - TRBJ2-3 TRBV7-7 TGTGCTAGCAGCTCCGGACTAGCGGGAGCAGATACGCAGTATTTT CASSSGLAGADTQYF
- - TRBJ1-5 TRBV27 TGTGCCAGCAGATCATTTGGACAGAACGGGCAACAGCCCCAGCATTTT CASRSFGQNGQQPQHF
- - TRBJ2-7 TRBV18 TGTGCCAGCTCAACGGACGGAGTCTACGAGCAGTACTTC CASSTDGVYEQYF
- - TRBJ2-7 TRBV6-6 TGTGCCAGCACCGGGAGCGCCCCCGAGCAGTACTTC CASTGSAPEQYF
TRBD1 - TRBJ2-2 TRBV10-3 TGTGCCATCGGACAGGGTAGAGCCGGGGAGCTGTTTTTT CAIGQGRAGELFF
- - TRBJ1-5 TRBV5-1 TGCGCCAGCAGCCCCACAGGATTATATCAGCCCCAGCATTTT CASSPTGLYQPQHF
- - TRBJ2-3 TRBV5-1 TGCGCCAGCAGCAGGGGGGGACAGAGAGATACGCAGTATTTT CASSRGGQRDTQYF
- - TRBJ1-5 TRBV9 TGTGCCAGCAGCGCGGGAGGTACAGCGTATCAGCCCCAGCATTTT CASSAGGTAYQPQHF
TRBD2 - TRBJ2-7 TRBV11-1 TGTGCCAGCAGCTTAAATACGGGGGGTGTTGGCGAGCAGTACTTC CASSLNTGGVGEQYF
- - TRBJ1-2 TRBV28 TGTGCCAGCAGTGGGGGGGCGGGTGACTCGCAAACCTTC CASSGGAGDSQTF
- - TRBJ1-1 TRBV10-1 TGCGCCAGCAGTGAGTCGACGGGAAACACTGAAGCTTTCTTT CASSESTGNTEAFF
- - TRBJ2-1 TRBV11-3 TGTGCCAGCAGCTTAGAGGGTCGGGAGCAGTTCTTC CASSLEGREQFF
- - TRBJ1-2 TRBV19 TGTGCCAGTAGTATTGTGCATGGCTACACCTTC CASSIVHGYTF
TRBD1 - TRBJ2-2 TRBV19 TGTGCCAGTAGTACGGGACAGGGCTTGAACACCGGGGAGCTGTTTTTT CASSTGQGLNTGELFF
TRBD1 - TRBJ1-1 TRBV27 TGTGCCAGCAGTTTTACAGGGGGCACTGAAGCTTTCTTT CASSFTGGTEAFF
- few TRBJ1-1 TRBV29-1 TGCAGCGTGCCACTGGGCAGGGGAGTTGCGCACACTGAAGCTTTCTTT CSVPLGRGVAHTEAFF